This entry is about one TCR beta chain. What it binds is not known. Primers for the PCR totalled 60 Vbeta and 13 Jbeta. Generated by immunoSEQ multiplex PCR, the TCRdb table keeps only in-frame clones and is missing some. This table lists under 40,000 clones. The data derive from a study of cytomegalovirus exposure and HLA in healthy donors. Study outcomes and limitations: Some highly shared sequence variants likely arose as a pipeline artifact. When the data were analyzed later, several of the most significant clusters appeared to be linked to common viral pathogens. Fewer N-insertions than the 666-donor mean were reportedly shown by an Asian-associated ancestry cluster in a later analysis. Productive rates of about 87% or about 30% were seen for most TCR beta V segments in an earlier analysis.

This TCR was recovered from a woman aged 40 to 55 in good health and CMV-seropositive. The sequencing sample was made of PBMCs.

The CDR3 loop reads CASNRQARGQPQHF. CDR3 bases: TGTGCCAGTAATCGACAGGCCCGGGGTCAGCCCCAGCATTTT. The chain employs TRBV19 and TRBJ1-5; a possible D gene is TRBD1 (6 bases). The ends were cut back, 7 bases at V and 6 bases at J, with 16 bases in the middle. This CDR3 spans 14 amino acids. The germline V gene has CDR1 LNHDA and CDR2 SQIVND (reference sequence).